Shown below are 3 T cell receptor beta chains from a single sample sequenced in a study of cytotoxic CD8 clonotypes in ibrutinib-treated CLL. The method was immunoSEQ multiplex PCR; TCRdb's version includes in-frame clones alone and lacks a portion of them. The sample yields around 200,000 clones, 65% to 80% seen once. The sequences come from PBMCs, collected after 12 months of ibrutinib treatment. The receptors stem from a human donor with chronic lymphocytic leukemia.

Of note for this clone: The same CDR3 arises from other DNA sequences in this sample as well. The gene calls are TRBV9 and TRBJ2-7; 8 nucleotides align to TRBD2. With V trimmed by 0 bases and J by 0 bases, 2 bases remained unmatched. The CDR3 has 15 residues. The germline V gene encodes CDR1 SGDLS and CDR2 YYNGEE. The CDR3 DNA reads as TGTGCCAGCAGCGTAGGGCTAGCGGGCTCCTACGAGCAGTACTTC. Its protein is CASSVGLAGSYEQYF.

The chain uses TRBV4-2 and TRBJ2-7, with D tentatively TRBD1 (5 bases). In germline, CDR1 is LGHNA, CDR2 YNFKEQ. The CDR3 covers 13 residues. The V end lost 3 bases, the J end lost 2 bases, and 8 bases lay between the germline ends. This CDR3 reads CASSQQGPYEQYF. The CDR3 region has the DNA TGTGCCAGCAGCCAGCAGGGCCCCTACGAGCAGTACTTC.

V gene TRBV7-7 combines with J gene TRBJ1-2, with D uncertain. The ends were cut back, 1 base at V and 6 bases at J, with 9 bases in the middle. The CDR3 contains 13 residues. Germline V CDR1 and CDR2: SSHAT, FNYEAQ (reference sequence). CDR3 sequence (DNA): TGTGCCAGCAGCTTAGGGGGTTCGAATGGCTACACCTTC. Translating gives CASSLGGSNGYTF.